This TCR beta chain was identified during a study of T-cell reconstitution after alpha-beta-depleted transplantation in children. The study's findings and limits: At one year after transplant, newly produced T cells mostly accounted for T-cell counts and diversity. The study traced high day-60 TCRbeta diversity in some patients to surviving recipient T cells and thymic progenitors. Alpha-beta T cells present about two months after transplant were reported to originate from several hundred expanded graft clones.

V was clipped by 0 bases and J by 3 bases; unmatched bases: 9. The CDR3 runs to 18 residues. CDR1 SGHRS and CDR2 YFSETQ come from the germline V gene. Turning to this clonotype: Its target is unknown.

Unique molecular identifiers were used to barcode this TCRbeta library. TCRdb itself ran the PCR reads through MiXCR, one entry per CDR3 protein. The sample has around 300,000 distinct CDR3 sequences; around 7.3% are singletons. This chain connects TRBV5-1 to TRBJ2-3, with TRBD2 identical over 11 bases. The material was peripheral blood, obtained 360 days after TCRalphabeta/CD19-depleted stem cell transplant. The receptor was derived from a female patient aged 2-15 years who had a stem cell transplant for Fanconi anemia, so the T cells may come from the graft donor. The DNA for the CDR3 is TGCGCCAGCAGCTTGGAGCCCTTCAGACTAGCGGGGACAGATACGCAGTATTTT. Its protein is CASSLEPFRLAGTDTQYF.